The rows below give T cell receptor beta chains drawn from one sample of a study of blood T cell repertoires in COVID-19. Clones were read by immunoSEQ multiplex PCR, and TCRdb kept only the in-frame ones, dropping some. The profile shows roughly 450,000 clones, roughly 87% of them singletons. Material for sequencing was PBMCs or T cells enriched from blood (not recorded which). These receptors were taken from a man aged 18 to 30 who had recovered from COVID-19. Both conserved end residues are part of each CDR3. A D gene is named only where the DNA matches it firmly. Not all rows give a size; the values are once, few, many and, for expanded clones, a class.

>TRBD1|TRBJ1-6|TRBV7-8|NA
CASSPDPQGNNSPLHF
TGTGCCAGCAGCCCAGACCCACAGGGGAATAATTCACCCCTCCACTTT
>TRBD2|TRBJ2-2|TRBV7-2|NA
CASSLTSGGNTGELFF
TGTGCCAGCAGCTTAACTAGCGGGGGGAACACCGGGGAGCTGTTTTTT
>TRBD2|TRBJ2-3|TRBV28|NA
CASSFVLREPTDTQYF
TGTGCCAGCAGCTTTGTGTTGCGGGAGCCCACAGATACGCAGTATTTT
>TRBD1|TRBJ2-2|TRBV4-1|NA
CASSQGNRGRTGELFF
TGCGCCAGCAGCCAAGGAAACAGGGGAAGAACCGGGGAGCTGTTTTTT
>NA|TRBJ2-5|TRBV7-9|NA
CASNRGGAQYF
TGTGCCAGCAACCGAGGGGGGGCCCAGTACTTC
>NA|TRBJ1-1|TRBV28|once
CASSLRGIEAFF
TGTGCCAGCAGTTTAAGGGGTATCGAAGCTTTCTTT
>NA|TRBJ1-2|TRBV20-1|NA
CSARVGRGYTF
TGCAGTGCTAGAGTTGGGCGCGGCTACACCTTC
>NA|TRBJ1-6|TRBV18|NA
CASSRQQSSYNSPLHF
TGTGCCAGCTCTCGACAGCAGAGCTCCTATAATTCACCCCTCCACTTT
>TRBD2|TRBJ2-7|TRBV30|NA
CAWSVLAGAYEQYF
TGTGCCTGGAGTGTACTGGCGGGAGCCTACGAGCAGTACTTC
>NA|TRBJ1-4|TRBV5-1|NA
CASSLDQTALFF
TGCGCCAGCAGCTTGGACCAGACAGCACTGTTTTTT
>TRBD1|TRBJ1-1|TRBV2|NA
CASRRQGTEAFF
TGTGCCAGCAGGCGACAGGGAACTGAAGCTTTCTTT
>NA|TRBJ2-2|TRBV5-4|NA
CASSLGRSTTGELFF
TGTGCCAGCAGCTTGGGGAGATCGACCACCGGGGAGCTGTTTTTT
>NA|TRBJ2-1|TRBV10-3|NA
CAIRTETSEQFF
TGTGCCATCCGCACTGAGACAAGTGAGCAGTTCTTC
>NA|TRBJ2-7|TRBV3-1/TRBV3-2|once
CASSPTGTYEQYF
TGTGCCAGCAGCCCGACAGGGACTTACGAGCAGTACTTC
>TRBD1|TRBJ2-7|TRBV5-1|NA
CASSAGQGGYEQYF
TGCGCCAGCAGCGCGGGACAGGGGGGGTACGAGCAGTACTTC
>NA|TRBJ1-6|TRBV27|NA
CASSPGTYSPLHF
TGTGCCAGCAGTCCAGGGACTTATTCACCCCTCCACTTT
>NA|TRBJ1-1|TRBV10-3|NA
CAITLGQMNTEAFF
TGTGCCATCACCCTTGGACAGATGAACACTGAAGCTTTCTTT
>NA|TRBJ1-2|TRBV6-1|once
CASSEALQDKTGYTF
TGTGCCAGCAGTGAAGCGCTTCAGGACAAAACAGGCTACACCTTC
>NA|TRBJ1-1|TRBV5-4|NA
CASRLNTRTEAFF
TGTGCCAGCAGATTAAATACTCGGACTGAAGCTTTCTTT
>NA|TRBJ1-2|TRBV13|NA
CASSLNGGYGYTF
TGTGCCAGCAGCTTAAACGGAGGGTATGGCTACACCTTC
>TRBD1|TRBJ1-4|TRBV27|NA
CASSSQGDEKLFF
TGTGCCAGCAGTTCACAGGGGGATGAAAAACTGTTTTTT
>TRBD1|TRBJ1-5|TRBV28|NA
CASFGQGEGRSQPQHF
TGTGCCAGCTTCGGACAGGGCGAGGGGAGGAGCCAGCCCCAGCATTTT